This TCR beta chain was found in a study of T cells in Graves' hyperthyroidism and ophthalmopathy. Each diagnosis drew on symptoms, thyroxine, TRAb, thyroid ultrasound and orbital computed tomography findings. Amplification targeted TCR beta CDR3 regions from RNA transcripts. The HTBI set primed first-round TCR CDR3 RT-PCR. Each CDR3 protein gets one entry after TCRdb re-called the multiplex PCR reads with MiXCR. The sample holds 400,000 to 450,000 distinct CDR3 sequences, about 15% seen once. Study-level points and caveats: The model forecast ophthalmopathy, anticipating it by a median around 6.4 months before onset. Blood samples included most of the expanded thyroid clonotypes exceeding 0.001. Ophthalmopathy and stable hyperthyroidism were separated by a 13 V-J model.

This clonotype showed up just a few times. Antigen: not known. The CDR3 is made up of 14 amino acids. Trimming took off 4 bases at V and 2 bases at J, with 10 bases between the two ends. Per germline, CDR1 WNHNN and CDR2 SYGVQD (reference sequence). This chain links TRBV10-1 with TRBJ2-3; weak D call: TRBD1 (6 bases). The origin of this receptor is a man between 18 and 29 years old with Graves' ophthalmopathy. Sequences were obtained from blood. CDR3 amino acids: CASSVGGYTDTQYF. The CDR3 nucleotides read TGCGCCAGCAGTGTAGGGGGTTACACAGATACGCAGTATTTT.